The clone carrying this T cell receptor beta chain was detected many times. The antigen is undetermined. Germline-derived CDR1 and CDR2 are DFQATT and SNEGSKA (reference sequence). The CDR3 totals 17 residues. V lost 0 bases and J lost 2; bases outside the gene matches: 7. This sample is part of a study of CD8+CD57+ T cells in acquired aplastic anemia. General study points: Patients shared approximately 30 CD8+ CDR3 sequences with controls.

The use of genomic DNA as template underpinned the TCR beta VDJ and CDR3 profiling. TCRdb re-derived calls from the reads in MiXCR, one entry per CDR3 protein. The table records around 400,000 distinct CDR3 sequences, 55% to 70% of them present only once. The rearrangement links TRBV20-1 to TRBJ2-5; 12 nucleotides agree with TRBD2. This receptor was identified in a human donor in good health, serving as a control. What was sequenced was sorted CD4+, CD8+, or CD8+CD57+ T cells (not recorded which) from PBMCs. CDR3 amino acids: CSARDRSLAGGQETQYF. Here the CDR3 DNA reads TGCAGTGCTAGAGATCGCTCCCTAGCGGGGGGGCAAGAGACCCAGTACTTC.